The text below deals with one TCR beta chain. No antigen is known for it. The data belong to a study of T cell responses to AZD1222 COVID-19 vaccine. Study-level findings and limits: The study found Spike-specific TCR breadth and depth rose after two AZD1222 doses. Targets within unmutated variant regions were reportedly found for nearly half of spike-specific TCRs.

The CDR3 loop spans 14 amino acids. The germline V gene has CDR1 ENHRY and CDR2 SYGVKD. Trimming removed 3 bases from V and 2 bases from J, with 11 bases in between. The table came from immunoSEQ multiplex PCR; TCRdb's copy has only in-frame clones and leaves some out. This repertoire shows under 130,000 clones, 87% found once; its top ten account for under 3%. The rearrangement links TRBV10-3 to TRBJ2-7; D uncertain. Here the sequenced sample was peripheral blood, taken 28 days after the second AZD1222 dose. The receptor was isolated from an adult who received the AZD1222 COVID-19 vaccine. The CDR3 here is CAISESGSPYEQYF. The CDR3 DNA reads TGTGCCATCAGTGAATCCGGATCCCCCTACGAGCAGTACTTC.